The 17 T cell receptor beta chains reported below all come from one sample, sequenced in a study of early T cells in non-severe SARS-CoV-2 infection. TCRdb re-analysed the 5' RACE reads in MiXCR, keeping a single row per CDR3 protein. Among about 80,000 distinct CDR3 sequences listed, 5% were seen once. Sample: whole blood, taken at baseline. All receptors derive from an adult who was a healthcare worker with PCR-confirmed SARS-CoV-2 infection or an uninfected control (not recorded which).

A note on this clonotype: The junction departs from the called germline gene at one end, perhaps through a read error. The chain combines TRBV29-1 with TRBJ1-2; no clear D gene. This CDR3 has 14 residues. CDR1 and CDR2 (germline): SQVTM, ANQGSEA. The CDR3 bases are TGCGGCGTTGAAGAAGGACGGCCCTATTATGGCTACACCTTC. The encoded protein is CGVEEGRPYYGYTF.

Remarks on this clonotype: A much larger clone is a single base away; this may be a read error. J is TRBJ1-5 and V is TRBV27; D remains ambiguous. CDR1 is MNHEY and CDR2 is SMNVEV in the germline V gene (reference sequence). The V and J ends lost 5 bases and 4 bases respectively, with 6 bases between them. The CDR3 contains 12 residues. This CDR3 is CASSRLNQPQHF. CDR3 DNA: TGTGCCAGCAGTCGTCTGAATCAGCCCCAGCATTTT.

This clonotype was counted ten times or more. CDR3 in DNA: TGTGCCAGCAGCTTAAGCCTGGAAGGGACTGAAGCTTTCTTT. Protein sequence: CASSLSLEGTEAFF. V gene TRBV7-3 combines with J gene TRBJ1-1; D not resolved. The V and J ends lost 1 base and 5 bases respectively, with 11 bases between them. The CDR3 extends over 14 amino acids. Germline loops: CDR1 SGHTA, CDR2 FQGTGA.

Ten or more counts support this clonotype. The rearrangement joins TRBV5-1 to TRBJ1-2; a possible D gene is TRBD1 (5 bases). Germline CDR1 and CDR2: SGHRS and YFSETQ. The CDR3 contains 12 residues. Trimming removed 1 base at V and 11 bases at J, with 12 bases between. For the CDR3, the DNA is TGCGCCAGCAGCTTGATGGGACGGGTGTACACCTTC. This translates into CASSLMGRVYTF.

At least ten counts were recorded for this clonotype. The CDR3, as DNA: TGCAGTGCTTCGGGACTAGCTATAAATGAGCAGTTCTTC. This gives the protein CSASGLAINEQFF. The chain uses TRBV20-1 and TRBJ2-1; 9 bases map to TRBD2. The length of the CDR3 is 13 residues. After removal of 5 bases from V and 7 bases from J, the junction contained 6 bases not matched to a gene. The V gene's germline CDR1 is DFQATT and CDR2 SNEGSKA (reference sequence).

This clonotype was observed many times. This chain joins TRBV7-6 and TRBJ2-7; unclear D gene. The CDR3 is 13 amino acids. Trimming stripped 1 base from V and 6 bases from J, with 10 bases between. Germline values: CDR1 SGHVS, CDR2 FNYEAQ. CDR3 loop: CASSLVLEREQYF. CDR3 in DNA: TGTGCCAGCAGCTTAGTTTTAGAGCGCGAGCAGTACTTC.

This clonotype was counted at least ten times. The chain links TRBV7-6 to TRBJ2-2; D is unresolved. Germline-derived CDR1 and CDR2 are SGHVS and FNYEAQ. The CDR3 extends over 14 amino acids. V was clipped by 6 bases and J by 4 bases, with 12 bases between them. The CDR3 region has the DNA TGTGCCAGCAGGGTAGCTTCCTTCACCGGGGAGCTGTTTTTT. It codes for CASRVASFTGELFF.

The gene calls are TRBV2 and TRBJ2-3; 10 bases line up with TRBD1. The CDR3 loop spans 15 amino acids. In germline, CDR1 is SNHLY, CDR2 FYNNEI. J was trimmed by 3 bases and V by 6 bases; bases with no gene match: 6. The CDR3 DNA reads as TGTGCCAGCAGGAGGGACAGGGGAATGACAGATACGCAGTATTTT. Amino acid sequence: CASRRDRGMTDTQYF.

This clonotype has at least ten counts. The V call is TRBV29-1, the J call TRBJ2-5; tentatively, D is TRBD1 (5 bases). Between the trimmed V and J ends, which lost 2 bases and 7 bases, there was a span of 17 bases. Germline CDR1 reads SQVTM; CDR2 reads ANQGSEA. The CDR3 runs to 14 residues. CDR3 residues: CSVEPSGRPRTQYF. The CDR3 DNA follows: TGCAGCGTTGAACCGTCAGGGCGCCCGCGGACCCAGTACTTC.

This clonotype was detected many times. The chain employs TRBV12-3 or TRBV12-4 and TRBJ1-5; 10 bases are shared with TRBD1. The ends lost 5 bases at V and 0 bases at J; junction bases unmatched: 10. CDR3 size: 18 residues. The CDR3 loop is CASSPGQGGRYSNQPQHF. CDR3 nucleotide sequence: TGTGCCAGCAGTCCCGGACAGGGGGGAAGATATAGCAATCAGCCCCAGCATTTT.

This clonotype appeared a few times. The gene calls are TRBV3-1 and TRBJ1-2; TRBD1 matches 9 bases. This CDR3 spans 15 amino acids. CDR1 and CDR2 from the germline V gene are LGHDT and YNNKEL (reference sequence). V lost 3 bases, J lost 4 bases, and 6 bases stayed unmatched. CDR3 sequence reads: CASSQGTGRSYGYTF. CDR3 coding DNA: TGTGCCAGCAGCCAGGGGACAGGGAGAAGCTATGGCTACACCTTC.

This clonotype was detected many times. This rearrangement joins TRBV30 to TRBJ1-1; 9 nucleotides align to TRBD1. Germline loops: CDR1 GTSNPN, CDR2 SVGIG (reference sequence). J lost 1 base, V lost 7 bases, and 22 bases had no gene match. CDR3 length: 19 amino acids. For the CDR3, the DNA is TGTGCCTCGATATTCGGGACAGGGTGGGATGAACGAGGGAACACTGAAGCTTTCTTT. It specifies CASIFGTGWDERGNTEAFF. The full variable domain, completed using reference TRBV30 and TRBJ1-1, is SQTIHQWPATLVQPVGSPLSLECTVEGTSNPNLYWYRQAAGRGLQLLFYSVGIGQISSEVPQNLSASRPQDRQFILSSKKLLLSDSGFYLCASIFGTGWDERGNTEAFFGQGTRLTVV.

This clonotype was detected many times. This rearrangement joins TRBV28 to TRBJ1-4; D possibly corresponds to TRBD1 (5 bases). This CDR3 spans 14 amino acids. With 0 bases removed from V and 12 bases from J, the gap between germline ends came to 14 bases. CDR1 and CDR2 (germline): MDHEN, SYDVKM. The CDR3 nucleotides are TGTGCCAGCAGTTTATGGGGACTGGATGAGGAACTGTTTTTT. It yields the protein CASSLWGLDEELFF.

This clonotype was recorded at least ten times. The chain recombines TRBV27 with TRBJ2-7, with TRBD2 matching 10 bases. J was trimmed by 5 bases and V by 6 bases; bases with no gene match: 10. The CDR3 is 15 residues long. Germline lookup yields CDR1 MNHEY and CDR2 SMNVEV (reference sequence). As DNA, the CDR3 is TGTGCCAGCAGCCTGGGTGGGCTAGCGGGAGACGAGCAGTACTTC. Its protein is CASSLGGLAGDEQYF.

This clonotype was detected a few times. V is TRBV28 and J is TRBJ1-2, with D possibly TRBD1 on 6 matching bases. The length of the CDR3 is 12 residues. The V gene lost 10 bases and the J gene lost 4 bases, with 13 bases spanning the gap. Germline loops: CDR1 MDHEN, CDR2 SYDVKM. In nucleotides, the CDR3 is TGTGCCACCAAACAGGGATCCTATGGCTACACCTTC. It yields the protein CATKQGSYGYTF.

CDR3 residues: CAISETYRGAGTEAFF. The CDR3 coding sequence is TGTGCCATCAGTGAGACATACAGGGGAGCTGGCACTGAAGCTTTCTTT. The chain has TRBV10-3 and TRBJ1-1; 7 positions match TRBD1. This CDR3 has 16 residues. Germline V lookup: CDR1 ENHRY, CDR2 SYGVKD. J gave up 4 bases and V 2 bases, and 10 bases lay outside the gene matches.

This clonotype was detected many times. CDR3 DNA sequence: TGTGCCAGCAGCTTCGCGGGGGGTTTTGGAGGGCTCGGAGCTTTCTTT. Residues: CASSFAGGFGGLGAFF. This sequence joins TRBV28 and TRBJ1-1; D is possibly TRBD1 (5 bases). The CDR3 is 16 residues long. The ends were cut back, 6 bases at V and 10 bases at J, with 27 bases in the middle. Germline assignment: CDR1 MDHEN and CDR2 SYDVKM. The whole variable domain, filled in from reference TRBV28 and TRBJ1-1, reads DVKVTQSSRYLVKRTGEKVFLECVQDMDHENMFWYRQDPGLGLRLIYFSYDVKMKEKGDIPEGYSVSREKKERFSLILESASTNQTSMYLCASSFAGGFGGLGAFFGQGTRLTVV.